This T cell receptor (beta chain) came from a study of blood T cell repertoires in COVID-19. About the research overall: The study drew acute and convalescent COVID-19 samples from the United States, Italy and Spain. From T cells, B-cell-depleted T cells, or PBMCs came the material, which was cDNA or gDNA.

This clone has only one observation. The CDR3 covers 14 residues. V lost 0 bases and J 2 bases, leaving 8 bases between the germline ends. Looked up from germline, CDR1 is WSHSY and CDR2 is SAAADI. Original handling: Nucleated cell counts were estimated from reference gene primer amplification. Method: immunoSEQ multiplex PCR; TCRdb's copy keeps in-frame clones and lacks some. That table is the source of V, J and clone size, and D and trimming were worked out from the DNA. This table holds about 150,000 clones, 76% found once. The sample comprised peripheral blood. This clonotype originated in a man aged 55 to 70 with acute or convalescent COVID-19. The chain is built from TRBV10-2 and TRBJ2-7; D possibly corresponds to TRBD2 (5 bases). DNA for the CDR3: TGCGCCAGCAGTGAGTCGGAGCGGCCCTACGAGCAGTACTTC. This translates into CASSESERPYEQYF.